This TCR beta chain was recorded in a study of T-cell reconstitution after alpha-beta-depleted transplantation in children. General study points: One year after transplant, T-cell counts and diversity came mostly from newly produced T cells.

The CDR3 sequence is 14 residues long. The V and J ends lost 7 bases and 6 bases, in that order; junction bases with no gene match: 7. The germline gives CDR1 DFQATT, CDR2 SNEGSKA (reference sequence). It was with unique molecular identifiers that the TCRbeta library was prepared. TCRdb re-called the PCR reads with MiXCR, one entry per CDR3 protein. The data contain roughly 48,000 distinct CDR3 sequences, about 5% of them singletons. This clonotype was recorded many times. Its target is not known. J is TRBJ2-3 and V is TRBV20-1; 13 bases line up with TRBD2. The specimen comprised PBMCs, mostly from graft donor cells, sampled 60 days after TCRalphabeta/CD19-depleted stem cell transplant. The clonotype comes from a female patient aged 2-15 years who had a stem cell transplant for aplastic anemia, so the T cells may come from the graft donor. CDR3 amino acids: CSVVGLAGADTQYF. The CDR3 DNA is TGCAGTGTAGTAGGACTAGCGGGAGCGGATACGCAGTATTTT.